There are a few counts of the clone carrying this T cell receptor (beta chain). This sample is drawn from a study of response to subunit inactivated influenza vaccine. Germline assignment: CDR1 LGHDT and CDR2 YNNKEL (reference sequence). V gave up 1 base and J gave up 5 bases, with 6 bases separating them. The CDR3 loop spans 13 amino acids. From the RT-PCR reads, TCRdb called clonotypes with MiXCR, one entry per CDR3 protein. The sample shows a few hundred thousand distinct CDR3 sequences, about 11% of them seen only once. The same sample was also studied in work on T cells expressing NK-cell markers. In that study: UMI-tagged 5'RACE template switching yielded the TCR beta cDNA.

V is TRBV3-1 and J is TRBJ1-5; D remains unclear. The clonotype was recovered from a man in his forties or fifties who received an inactivated influenza vaccine. The starting material was PBMCs from blood, obtained on the day of vaccination. The CDR3 nucleotides are TGTGCCAGCAGCCAAGCCTCCCATCAGCCCCAGCATTTT. This encodes CASSQASHQPQHF.